This T cell receptor beta chain came from a study of Ad26.COV2.S vaccination and SARS-CoV-2 variants. Overall study results and limits: Spike-specific TCR breadth was greater after Ad26.COV2.S than placebo. Vaccine and placebo recipients had comparable breadth of non-spike TCRs.

Of note for this clone: Its antigen is unknown.

CDR1 SGHVS and CDR2 FQNEAQ come from the germline V gene. V was pared by 1 base and J by 6 bases, with 18 bases between. The CDR3 is 17 amino acids. Treatment: roughly 18 received Ad26.COV2.S at low or high dose, single or two shots; about 5 received placebo; per-sample allocation not given. At day 63 after the first vaccine or placebo injection, samples were drawn. Measured with immunoSEQ multiplex PCR; TCRdb has only the in-frame clones, and not every one. The sample lists 300,000 to 400,000 clones, about nine tenths occurring once. V usage is TRBV7-8 and J usage is TRBJ1-4, with D perhaps TRBD1 (5 bases). This TCR was recovered from a person aged 18-65 years who received the Ad26.COV2.S COVID-19 vaccine or a placebo. The specimen comprised peripheral blood, sampled in a trial of Ad26.COV2.S vaccine versus placebo. The CDR3 coding sequence is TGTGCCAGCAGCTTAGTAGGGACCGGCAGTAATTATGAAAAACTGTTTTTT. Encoded protein: CASSLVGTGSNYEKLFF.